The 7 T cell receptor beta chains presented below share a single source sample, sequenced in a study of post-analysis software for immune sequencing data. Study-level findings and limits: Patients carried a handful of TRBV segments more frequently than controls did, and TRBV5-6, TRBV5-1 and TRBV20-1 were among them.

For these receptors, no antigen is known. Unique molecular identifiers were built into the TCR beta cDNA libraries. One entry per CDR3 protein, called by TCRdb with MiXCR from the PCR reads. The table records 750,000 to 950,000 distinct CDR3 sequences, roughly 50% of them present only once. The source material was blood. All receptors derive from a girl aged 5-17 years with multiple sclerosis.

This rearrangement joins TRBV5-1 to TRBJ1-4, with D unresolved. The CDR3 is made up of 15 amino acids. Between the trimmed V and J ends, which lost 1 base and 3 bases, there was a span of 10 bases. Germline V lookup: CDR1 SGHRS, CDR2 YFSETQ. The CDR3 here is CASSLSGRANEKLFF. The CDR3 DNA reads as TGCGCCAGCAGCTTGAGCGGACGAGCTAATGAAAAACTGTTTTTT. Complete variable domain (other parts from reference TRBV5-1 and TRBJ1-4): KAGVTQTPRYLIKTRGQQVTLSCSPISGHRSVSWYQQTPGQGLQFLFEYFSETQRNKGNFPGRFSGRQFSNSRSEMNVSTLELGDSALYLCASSLSGRANEKLFFGSGTQLSVL.

There are a few counts of this clonotype. The V and J genes are TRBV20-1 and TRBJ2-3; 11 bases agree with TRBD2. This CDR3 is built from 15 residues. Germline assignment: CDR1 DFQATT and CDR2 SNEGSKA (reference sequence). V was pared by 5 bases and J by 4 bases, with 8 bases of the junction left unmatched. CDR3 nucleotide sequence: TGCAGTGCTCCATCAACTAGCGGGAGTCCAGATACGCAGTATTTT. Translating gives CSAPSTSGSPDTQYF.

The genes are TRBV28 and TRBJ2-5; 7 bases line up with TRBD2. Germline CDR1 MDHEN, CDR2 SYDVKM. V was clipped by 3 bases and J by 5 bases; unmatched bases: 6. The length of the CDR3 is 14 residues. CDR3 nucleotides: TGTGCCAGCAGTTTGTGGGAGGGCGGGGAGACCCAGTACTTC. Protein sequence: CASSLWEGGETQYF.

This clonotype was seen a few times. V and J are TRBV12-5 and TRBJ2-2; weak D call: TRBD2 (5 bases). Trimming took off 8 bases at V and 7 bases at J, with 26 bases between the two ends. There are 17 residues in the CDR3. Germline CDR1 reads LGHNT; CDR2 reads FRNRAP. As DNA, the CDR3 is TGTGCTAGTAGTTCACCTGACTATCAGAGGTGGCACGGGGAGCTGTTTTTT. Residues: CASSSPDYQRWHGELFF.

Concerning this clonotype: Being one base from a much bigger clone, this may be a read error. CDR3: CSVEVETQYF. The CDR3 DNA follows: TGCAGCGTTGAAGTGGAGACCCAGTACTTC. The rearrangement joins TRBV29-1 to TRBJ2-5; D remains ambiguous. Germline CDR1 reads SQVTM; CDR2 reads ANQGSEA. Trimming took off 1 base at V and 5 bases at J, with 2 bases between the two ends. The CDR3 length is 10 residues.

A few counts support this clonotype. The genes are TRBV29-1 and TRBJ2-3; 7 bases line up with TRBD2. Losses at the gene ends were 3 bases for V and 2 bases for J; bases not matched to a gene: 5. The CDR3 contains 14 residues. CDR1 and CDR2 from the germline V gene are SQVTM and ANQGSEA. CDR3 in DNA: TGCAGCGTTGAGGTAGCGGGCCCCACAGATACGCAGTATTTT. As protein: CSVEVAGPTDTQYF.

In its sample, this clonotype was seen a few times. The CDR3 sequence: CSARVYSSSYEQYF. CDR3 bases: TGCAGTGCTAGGGTCTACAGCTCCAGCTACGAGCAGTACTTC. The rearrangement uses TRBV20-1 and TRBJ2-7; D is uncertain. The CDR3 contains 14 residues. V was pared by 3 bases and J by 3 bases, with 15 bases between. Germline CDR1 and CDR2: DFQATT and SNEGSKA (reference sequence).